This T cell receptor (beta chain) came from a study of identifying expanded T cells in peripheral blood. The CDR3 length is 12 residues. Germline loops: CDR1 MNHNS, CDR2 SASEGT. V gave up 6 bases and J gave up 3 bases, with 9 bases separating them. Clones were sequenced by immunoSEQ multiplex PCR, and TCRdb holds only the in-frame ones, with some missing. This sample carries fewer than 55,000 clones, approximately 86% of them seen once, and the ten largest clones take 11% to 15%. The origin of this receptor is a person aged 18 to 75 in good health. The specimen sequenced was blood. The rearrangement joins TRBV6-1 to TRBJ2-7; D not certain. For the CDR3, the DNA is TGTGCCAGCAGCGATCGAATCTACGAGCAGTACTTC. Protein: CASSDRIYEQYF.